A single sample gave rise to the 19 T cell receptor beta chains below, sequenced in a study of blood T cell repertoires in COVID-19. Generated by immunoSEQ multiplex PCR, the TCRdb table keeps only in-frame clones and is missing some. The data show about 180,000 clones, about 84% seen once. The sequencing sample was made of peripheral blood. These receptors all come from a person aged 70 to 80 with COVID-19, enrolled during active disease.

The rearrangement joins TRBV6-5 to TRBJ2-1; TRBD1 aligns across 7 bases. The V gene end was trimmed by 11 bases and the J gene end by 4 bases; junction bases not matched to a gene: 8. CDR1 is MNHEY, CDR2 SVGAGI, per germline. This CDR3 has 13 residues. The CDR3 reads CAASTGAYNEQFF. In DNA form, the CDR3 reads TGTGCCGCCAGTACAGGGGCTTACAATGAGCAGTTCTTC.

The chain has TRBV21-1 and TRBJ1-4. TRBV21-1 counts as a pseudogene. This CDR3 contains 18 residues. DNA of the CDR3: TGTGCCAGCAGCTGTCGGGGGGCAGGTCGGGCAACTAATGAAAAACTGTTTTTT. It specifies CASSCRGAGRATNEKLFF.

This sequence joins TRBV19 and TRBJ2-3; tentative D call: TRBD2 (6 bases). CDR1 is LNHDA and CDR2 is SQIVND in the germline V gene (reference sequence). The CDR3 consists of 11 residues. V was cut by 9 bases and J by 4 bases, with 8 bases left in between. In nucleotides, the CDR3 is TGTGCCAGCGGGAGCGCAGATACGCAGTATTTT. Encoded protein: CASGSADTQYF. The full variable domain, with the rest looked up from reference TRBV19 and TRBJ2-3, is DGGITQSPKYLFRKEGQNVTLSCEQNLNHDAMYWYRQDPGQGLRLIYYSQIVNDFQKGDIAEGYSVSREKKESFPLTVTSAQKNPTAFYLCASGSADTQYFGPGTRLTVL.

This clone appeared a few times. The chain recombines TRBV9 with TRBJ1-6; D is perhaps TRBD1 (6 bases). The V gene's germline CDR1 is SGDLS and CDR2 YYNGEE. Trimming took 0 bases from V and 9 from J, leaving 16 bases between them. This CDR3 has 16 residues. The chain's CDR3 is CASSVGLRGSASPLHF. In nucleotides, the CDR3 is TGTGCCAGCAGCGTAGGTCTGAGGGGGAGTGCTTCACCCCTCCACTTT. Together with reference TRBV9 and TRBJ1-6, the CDR3 gives the full variable domain: DSGVTQTPKHLITATGQRVTLRCSPRSGDLSVYWYQQSLDQGLQFLIQYYNGEERAKGNILERFSAQQFPDLHSELNLSSLELGDSALYFCASSVGLRGSASPLHFGNGTRLTVT.

The rearrangement joins TRBV7-8 to TRBJ1-3; no clear D gene. Trimming removed 4 bases at V and 0 bases at J, with 13 bases between. CDR3 length equals 16 residues. Germline V gives CDR1 SGHVS, CDR2 FQNEAQ. As DNA, the CDR3 is TGTGCCAGCAGCTCCCGCCACGGACTCTCTGGAAACACCATATATTTT. It specifies CASSSRHGLSGNTIYF.

The chain recombines TRBV19 with TRBJ2-3; 8 bases are a match to TRBD1. Trimming cost V 7 bases and J 1 base; bases outside gene matches: 7. The CDR3 runs 15 residues. Germline CDR1 is LNHDA and CDR2 is SQIVND (reference sequence). Here the CDR3 reads CASTTRQGRTDTQYF. As DNA, the CDR3 is TGTGCCAGTACCACCCGACAGGGGCGCACAGATACGCAGTATTTT.

The chain carries TRBV7-9 and TRBJ2-4, with D maybe TRBD2 (6 bases). The ends were cut back, 5 bases at V and 0 bases at J, with 17 bases in the middle. The CDR3 totals 17 residues. Germline V gene data show CDR1 as SEHNR and CDR2 as FQNEAQ (reference sequence). CDR3 nucleotides: TGTGCCAGCAGCCAACAGCGGGCAGGCCTAGCCAAAAACATTCAGTACTTC. The encoded protein is CASSQQRAGLAKNIQYF.

The V call is TRBV6-2 or TRBV6-3, the J call TRBJ1-5; TRBD1 is a possible D gene (5 bases). Trimming stripped 0 bases from V and 5 bases from J, with 17 bases between. The CDR3 is made up of 17 amino acids. Per the germline V gene, CDR1 is MNHEY and CDR2 is SVGEGT. CDR3 sequence reads: CASSYSKSQGTDQPQHF. In DNA form, the CDR3 reads TGTGCCAGCAGTTACTCGAAGAGCCAGGGAACGGATCAGCCCCAGCATTTT.

The V gene is TRBV19, the J gene TRBJ1-3, with TRBD1 matching over 9 bases. Germline CDR1 LNHDA, CDR2 SQIVND (reference sequence). Germline trimming cut 6 bases from V and 8 bases from J; bases unmatched to any gene: 14. This CDR3 spans 16 amino acids. The CDR3 bases are TGTGCCAGTAGAAGCACAGGTGTTGGACAGGGGCACACCATATATTTT. Translated, it gives CASRSTGVGQGHTIYF.

This chain joins TRBV10-3 and TRBJ2-2; 9 nucleotides agree with TRBD1. Germline values: CDR1 ENHRY, CDR2 SYGVKD. This CDR3 has 15 residues. The trim removed 6 bases at V and 6 bases at J, leaving 8 bases unmatched. CDR3 sequence (DNA): TGTGCCATCAGCCAACAGGGGGCATTGGCCGGGGAGCTGTTTTTT. Amino acids: CAISQQGALAGELFF.

The chain couples TRBV29-1 to TRBJ2-2, with TRBD2 matching over 7 bases. The V segment lost 6 bases and the J segment 6 bases; nucleotides outside the gene matches: 4. The CDR3 is 12 amino acids. Germline V gene data show CDR1 as SQVTM and CDR2 as ANQGSEA. The CDR3 coding sequence is TGCAGCGTAGGCGGGGGACCCGGGGAGCTGTTTTTT. Translating gives CSVGGGPGELFF.

J is TRBJ1-5 and V is TRBV3-1 (or the pseudogene TRBV3-2), with 11 bases that match TRBD1. From germline, CDR1 is LGHDT and CDR2 YNNKEL (reference sequence). The CDR3 spans 18 residues. Losses at the gene ends were 1 base for V and 6 bases for J; bases not matched to a gene: 11. CDR3 in amino acids: CASSQGAWGGQGGQPQHF. In DNA form, the CDR3 reads TGTGCCAGCAGCCAAGGGGCCTGGGGGGGACAGGGGGGTCAGCCCCAGCATTTT.

The V call is TRBV24-1, the J call TRBJ1-2; 7 nucleotides align to TRBD1. Germline CDR1 is KGHDR and CDR2 is SFDVKD. This CDR3 has 15 residues. V lost 10 bases to trimming and J lost 4 bases; unmatched junction nucleotides: 14. The CDR3 nucleotides are TGTGCCACGGGAATGACAGGGTCCGGGGTCTATGGCTACACCTTC. Translated: CATGMTGSGVYGYTF.

V gene TRBV28 combines with J gene TRBJ2-5, with TRBD1 as a possible D gene (5 bases). Trimming removed 4 bases at V and 2 bases at J, with 11 bases between. CDR3 length: 14 amino acids. Germline CDR1 MDHEN, CDR2 SYDVKM. CDR3 coding DNA: TGTGCCAGCAGTTCCATCCAGGGTCAAGAGACCCAGTACTTC. Residues: CASSSIQGQETQYF.

The chain recombines TRBV6-1 with TRBJ2-7; possibly TRBD1 for D (6 bases). The CDR3 runs to 17 residues. Looked up from germline, CDR1 is MNHNS and CDR2 is SASEGT. Between the trimmed V and J ends, which lost 4 bases and 1 base, there was a span of 20 bases. The CDR3 DNA reads as TGTGCCAGCAGTGTCCCCCCGGAACAGGGTCGTTCCTACGAGCAGTACTTC. Amino acids: CASSVPPEQGRSYEQYF.

This chain connects TRBV3-1 (or the pseudogene TRBV3-2) to TRBJ2-5, with 7 positions matching TRBD1. CDR1 is LGHDT, CDR2 YNNKEL, per germline (reference sequence). The CDR3 runs to 15 residues. Unmatched junction bases numbered 3, after V lost 2 bases and J lost 0 bases. The CDR3 nucleotides are TGTGCCAGCAGCCAACAGGGGACAGACCAAGAGACCCAGTACTTC. It is translated as CASSQQGTDQETQYF.

The chain has TRBV5-1 and TRBJ1-3; D remains ambiguous. V lost 0 bases and J 4 bases, leaving 8 bases between the germline ends. The CDR3 totals 14 residues. Germline loops: CDR1 SGHRS, CDR2 YFSETQ. Written as DNA, the CDR3 is TGCGCCAGCAGCTTGGCCTCCGGGGGAAACACCATATATTTT. Protein product: CASSLASGGNTIYF. Full variable domain (outside the CDR3, taken from reference TRBV5-1 and TRBJ1-3): KAGVTQTPRYLIKTRGQQVTLSCSPISGHRSVSWYQQTPGQGLQFLFEYFSETQRNKGNFPGRFSGRQFSNSRSEMNVSTLELGDSALYLCASSLASGGNTIYFGEGSWLTVV.

This clone has just one count. The chain combines TRBV28 with TRBJ1-5; 8 bases agree with TRBD1. CDR1 and CDR2 from the germline V gene are MDHEN and SYDVKM. The CDR3 is 15 amino acids. V lost 5 bases, J lost 7 bases, and 10 bases stayed unmatched. CDR3 residues: CASSSLTGAGQPQHF. For the CDR3, the DNA is TGTGCCAGCAGTAGCCTGACAGGGGCTGGACAGCCCCAGCATTTT.

The chain is built from TRBV5-1 and TRBJ2-6; TRBD2 is a possible D gene (6 bases). CDR3 size: 17 residues. Trimming cost V 3 bases and J 2 bases, with 15 bases left between them. The germline V gene has CDR1 SGHRS and CDR2 YFSETQ. This CDR3 is CASSYQGGTPGANVLTF. CDR3 nucleotides: TGCGCCAGCAGCTACCAGGGAGGCACCCCTGGGGCCAACGTCCTGACTTTC.